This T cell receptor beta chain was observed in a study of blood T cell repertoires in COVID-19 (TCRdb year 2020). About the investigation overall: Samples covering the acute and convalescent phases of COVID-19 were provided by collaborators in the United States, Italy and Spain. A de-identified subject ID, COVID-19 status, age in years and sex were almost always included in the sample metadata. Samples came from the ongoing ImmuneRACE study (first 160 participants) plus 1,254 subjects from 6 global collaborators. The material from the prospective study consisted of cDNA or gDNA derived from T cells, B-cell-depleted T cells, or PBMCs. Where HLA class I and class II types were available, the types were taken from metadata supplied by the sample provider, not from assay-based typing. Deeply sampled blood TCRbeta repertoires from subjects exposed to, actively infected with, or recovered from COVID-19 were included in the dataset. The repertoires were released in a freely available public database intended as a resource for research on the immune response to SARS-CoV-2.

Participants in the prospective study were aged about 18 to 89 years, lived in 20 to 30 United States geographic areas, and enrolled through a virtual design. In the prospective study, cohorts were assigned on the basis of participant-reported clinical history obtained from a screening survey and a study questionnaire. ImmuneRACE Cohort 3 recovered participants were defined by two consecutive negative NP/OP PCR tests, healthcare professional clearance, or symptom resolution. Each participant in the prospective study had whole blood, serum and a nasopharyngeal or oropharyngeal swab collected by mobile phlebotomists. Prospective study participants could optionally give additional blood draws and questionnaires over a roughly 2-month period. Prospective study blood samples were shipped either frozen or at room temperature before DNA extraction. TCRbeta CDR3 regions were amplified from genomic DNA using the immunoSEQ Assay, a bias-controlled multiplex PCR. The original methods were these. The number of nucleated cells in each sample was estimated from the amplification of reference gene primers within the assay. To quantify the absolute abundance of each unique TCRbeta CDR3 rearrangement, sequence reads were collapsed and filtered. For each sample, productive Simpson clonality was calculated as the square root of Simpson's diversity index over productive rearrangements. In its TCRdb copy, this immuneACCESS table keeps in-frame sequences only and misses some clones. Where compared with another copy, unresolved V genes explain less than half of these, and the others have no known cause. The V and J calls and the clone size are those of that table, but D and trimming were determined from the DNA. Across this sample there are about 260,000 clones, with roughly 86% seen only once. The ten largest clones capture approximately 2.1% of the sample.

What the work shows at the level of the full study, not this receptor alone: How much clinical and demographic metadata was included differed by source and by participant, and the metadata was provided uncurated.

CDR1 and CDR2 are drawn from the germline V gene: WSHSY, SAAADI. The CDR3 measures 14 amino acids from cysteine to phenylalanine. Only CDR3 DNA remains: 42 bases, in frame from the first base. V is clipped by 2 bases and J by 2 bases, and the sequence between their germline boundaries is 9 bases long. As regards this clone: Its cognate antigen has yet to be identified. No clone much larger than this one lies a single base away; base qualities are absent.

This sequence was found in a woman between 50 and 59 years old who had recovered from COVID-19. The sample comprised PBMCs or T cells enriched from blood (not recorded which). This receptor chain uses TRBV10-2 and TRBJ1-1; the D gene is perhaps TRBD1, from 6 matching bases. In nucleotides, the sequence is TGCGCCAGCAGTGAGGGACAGACTAACACTGAAGCTTTCTTT. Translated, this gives CASSEGQTNTEAFF.